This T cell receptor beta chain came from a study of early T cells in non-severe SARS-CoV-2 infection. Points from the study as a whole: Matching against VDJdb likely underestimated virus-specific expansions, favoring anti-spike CD8.

Unique molecular identifiers tagged individual cDNA molecules. TCRdb fed the 5' RACE reads into MiXCR, producing one record per CDR3 protein. Here the sample spans about 77,000 distinct CDR3 sequences, about 5% being singletons. This clonotype showed up many times. No antigen is known for it. The CDR3 covers 15 residues. Trimming pared 6 bases from V and 4 bases from J, leaving 18 bases between. Germline CDR1 and CDR2: KGHSH and LQKENI. The V gene is TRBV18, the J gene TRBJ1-2; possibly TRBD1 for D (6 bases). This TCR was sampled from an adult who was a healthcare worker with PCR-confirmed SARS-CoV-2 infection or an uninfected control (not recorded which). This specimen was whole blood, taken at baseline. The CDR3 sequence: CASSPDGQRVYGYTF. CDR3 sequence (DNA): TGTGCCAGCTCCCCCGATGGACAGCGCGTCTATGGCTACACCTTC.